These T cell receptor beta chains were read from a single sample in a study of Graves' ophthalmopathy and Graves' hyperthyroidism. TCRdb reanalysed the multiplex PCR reads using MiXCR and keeps one entry per CDR3 protein. The data show some 520,000 distinct CDR3 sequences, 14% seen once. The specimen was blood. These receptors were taken from a woman under 40 with Graves' ophthalmopathy. CDR3s include the opening cysteine and the closing phenylalanine or tryptophan. Each record gives: J gene, V gene, D gene, clone size, CDR3 protein, CDR3 DNA. A D gene is named only where the DNA matches it firmly. Size tells how often a clone was seen (once, few, many) or the class of an expanded clone, and some rows leave it out.

j_gene: TRBJ2-5
v_gene: TRBV6-2/TRBV6-3
d_gene: .
abundance: .
CDR3aa: CASSSRVVGTPQETQYF
CDR3nt: TGTGCCAGCAGTTCAAGGGTAGTAGGGACTCCCCAAGAGACCCAGTACTTC

j_gene: TRBJ2-7
v_gene: TRBV11-2
d_gene: .
abundance: few
CDR3aa: CASSPRGTKSSYEQYF
CDR3nt: TGTGCCAGCAGCCCTAGGGGGACAAAGAGCTCCTACGAGCAGTACTTC

j_gene: TRBJ2-5
v_gene: TRBV6-5
d_gene: .
abundance: many
CDR3aa: CASSYLAGQQETQYF
CDR3nt: TGTGCCAGCAGTTACCTGGCAGGACAACAAGAGACCCAGTACTTC

j_gene: TRBJ2-2
v_gene: TRBV5-1
d_gene: TRBD2
abundance: many
CDR3aa: CASSLASGLAGELFF
CDR3nt: TGCGCCAGCAGCTTGGCTAGCGGACTGGCCGGGGAGCTGTTTTTT

j_gene: TRBJ2-7
v_gene: TRBV11-2
d_gene: .
abundance: many
CDR3aa: CASSLSRHTTYEQYF
CDR3nt: TGTGCCAGCAGCTTATCACGCCACACCACCTACGAGCAGTACTTC

j_gene: TRBJ2-5
v_gene: TRBV6-1
d_gene: .
abundance: many
CDR3aa: CASSEPVVGETQYF
CDR3nt: TGTGCCAGCAGTGAACCTGTCGTAGGAGAGACCCAGTACTTC

j_gene: TRBJ1-5
v_gene: TRBV28
d_gene: TRBD1
abundance: many
CDR3aa: CASSPQTGVNQPQHF
CDR3nt: TGTGCCAGCAGCCCTCAGACAGGGGTCAACCAGCCCCAGCATTTT

j_gene: TRBJ2-7
v_gene: TRBV7-8
d_gene: .
abundance: .
CDR3aa: CASSREGGLEQYF
CDR3nt: TGTGCCAGCAGCCGCGAGGGGGGACTAGAGCAGTACTTC

j_gene: TRBJ2-7
v_gene: TRBV6-1
d_gene: .
abundance: many
CDR3aa: CASRRDIVKYEQYF
CDR3nt: TGTGCCAGCAGAAGGGACATCGTGAAGTACGAGCAGTACTTC

j_gene: TRBJ2-7
v_gene: TRBV30
d_gene: TRBD1
abundance: many
CDR3aa: CAWSYRGPSYEQYF
CDR3nt: TGTGCCTGGAGCTACAGGGGGCCTTCCTACGAGCAGTACTTC

j_gene: TRBJ2-7
v_gene: TRBV27
d_gene: .
abundance: many
CDR3aa: CASMRSWNQAYEQYF
CDR3nt: TGTGCCAGCATGAGGTCCTGGAACCAAGCCTACGAGCAGTACTTC

j_gene: TRBJ2-6
v_gene: TRBV12-3/TRBV12-4
d_gene: .
abundance: many
CDR3aa: CASSLSPVGANVLTF
CDR3nt: TGTGCCAGCAGTTTATCCCCCGTTGGGGCCAACGTCCTGACTTTC

j_gene: TRBJ1-2
v_gene: TRBV19
d_gene: .
abundance: many
CDR3aa: CASSIADRNYGYTF
CDR3nt: TGTGCCAGTAGTATAGCAGACAGGAACTATGGCTACACCTTC

j_gene: TRBJ1-1
v_gene: TRBV12-3/TRBV12-4
d_gene: TRBD1
abundance: .
CDR3aa: CASSLGPGQGVTEAFF
CDR3nt: TGTGCCAGCAGCCTAGGGCCGGGACAGGGGGTCACTGAAGCTTTCTTT

j_gene: TRBJ2-7
v_gene: TRBV12-3/TRBV12-4
d_gene: TRBD2
abundance: .
CDR3aa: CASSPGTSGRAWSEQYF
CDR3nt: TGTGCCAGCAGCCCCGGGACTAGCGGGAGGGCGTGGAGCGAGCAGTACTTC

j_gene: TRBJ2-7
v_gene: TRBV7-3
d_gene: TRBD1
abundance: .
CDR3aa: CASSLTGTGSFEQYF
CDR3nt: TGTGCCAGCAGCTTAACTGGGACAGGGTCCTTCGAGCAGTACTTC

j_gene: TRBJ1-1
v_gene: TRBV28
d_gene: .
abundance: few
CDR3aa: CASSLGDIVTEACF
CDR3nt: TGTGCCAGCAGTTTAGGCGACATTGTCACTGAAGCTTGCTTT

j_gene: TRBJ2-2
v_gene: TRBV2
d_gene: .
abundance: many
CDR3aa: CASSEAGAGVNTGELFF
CDR3nt: TGTGCCAGCAGTGAAGCCGGGGCAGGGGTTAACACCGGGGAGCTGTTTTTT

j_gene: TRBJ1-1
v_gene: TRBV20-1
d_gene: .
abundance: many
CDR3aa: CSAPQGTTEAFF
CDR3nt: TGCAGTGCGCCGCAGGGGACTACTGAAGCTTTCTTT